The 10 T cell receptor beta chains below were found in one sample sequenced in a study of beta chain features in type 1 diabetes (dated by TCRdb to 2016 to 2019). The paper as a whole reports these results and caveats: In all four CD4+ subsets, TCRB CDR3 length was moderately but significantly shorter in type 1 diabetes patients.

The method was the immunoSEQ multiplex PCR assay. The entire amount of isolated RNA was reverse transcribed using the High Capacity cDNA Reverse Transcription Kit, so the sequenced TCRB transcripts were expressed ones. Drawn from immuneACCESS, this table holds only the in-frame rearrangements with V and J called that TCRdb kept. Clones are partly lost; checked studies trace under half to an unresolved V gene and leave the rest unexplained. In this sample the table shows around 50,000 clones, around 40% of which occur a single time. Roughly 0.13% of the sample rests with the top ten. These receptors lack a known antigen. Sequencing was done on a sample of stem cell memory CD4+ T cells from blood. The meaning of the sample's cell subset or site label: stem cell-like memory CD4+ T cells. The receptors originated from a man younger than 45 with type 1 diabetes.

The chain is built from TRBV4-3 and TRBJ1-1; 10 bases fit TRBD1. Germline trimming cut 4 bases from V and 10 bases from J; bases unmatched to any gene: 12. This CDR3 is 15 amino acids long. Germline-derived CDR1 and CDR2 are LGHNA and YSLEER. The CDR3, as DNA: TGCGCCAGCAGCCCGCAACTTTCAAGGACAGGGGGAGCTTTCTTT. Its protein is CASSPQLSRTGGAFF.

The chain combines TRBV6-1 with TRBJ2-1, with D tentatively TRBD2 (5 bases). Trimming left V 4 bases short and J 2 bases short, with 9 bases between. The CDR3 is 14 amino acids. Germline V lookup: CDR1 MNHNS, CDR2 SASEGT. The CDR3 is CASSVSGTYNEQFF. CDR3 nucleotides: TGTGCCAGCAGTGTAAGCGGCACCTACAATGAGCAGTTCTTC.

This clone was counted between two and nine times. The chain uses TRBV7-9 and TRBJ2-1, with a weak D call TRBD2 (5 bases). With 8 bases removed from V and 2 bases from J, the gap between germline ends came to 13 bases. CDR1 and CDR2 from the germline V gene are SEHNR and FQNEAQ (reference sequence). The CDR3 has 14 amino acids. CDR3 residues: CASGSDLPYNEQFF. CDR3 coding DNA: TGTGCCAGCGGGAGTGACTTACCCTACAATGAGCAGTTCTTC.

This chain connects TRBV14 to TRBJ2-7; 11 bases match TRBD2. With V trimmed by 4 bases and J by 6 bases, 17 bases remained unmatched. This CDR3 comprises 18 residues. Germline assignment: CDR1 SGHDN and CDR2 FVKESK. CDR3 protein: CASSPLKTSGIFYVEQYF. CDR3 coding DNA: TGTGCCAGCAGCCCCCTAAAGACTAGCGGGATCTTCTACGTCGAGCAGTACTTC.

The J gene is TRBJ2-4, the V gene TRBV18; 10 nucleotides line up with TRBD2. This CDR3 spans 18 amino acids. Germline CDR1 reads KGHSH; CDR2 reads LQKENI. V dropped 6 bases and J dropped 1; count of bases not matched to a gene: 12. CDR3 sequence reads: CASSPIIAGGLAKNIQYF. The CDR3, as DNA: TGTGCCAGCTCGCCAATTATAGCGGGAGGATTGGCCAAAAACATTCAGTACTTC.

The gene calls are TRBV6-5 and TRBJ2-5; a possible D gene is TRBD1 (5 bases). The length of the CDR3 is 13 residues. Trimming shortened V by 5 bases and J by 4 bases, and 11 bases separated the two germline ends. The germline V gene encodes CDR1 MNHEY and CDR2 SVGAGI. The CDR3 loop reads CASSPGLGETQYF. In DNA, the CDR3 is TGTGCCAGCAGTCCAGGGTTAGGAGAGACCCAGTACTTC.

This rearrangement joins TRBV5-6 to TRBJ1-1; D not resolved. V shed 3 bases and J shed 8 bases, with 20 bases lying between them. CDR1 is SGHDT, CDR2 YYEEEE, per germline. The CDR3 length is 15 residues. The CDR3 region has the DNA TGTGCCAGCAGCTCGCCTGACATTTTGGGCACCGAAGCTTTCTTT. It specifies CASSSPDILGTEAFF.

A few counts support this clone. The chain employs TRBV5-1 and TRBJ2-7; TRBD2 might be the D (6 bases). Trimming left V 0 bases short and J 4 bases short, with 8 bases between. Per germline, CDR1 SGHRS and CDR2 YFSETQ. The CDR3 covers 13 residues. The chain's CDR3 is CASSLAEGYEQYF. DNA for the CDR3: TGCGCCAGCAGCTTGGCGGAGGGGTACGAGCAGTACTTC. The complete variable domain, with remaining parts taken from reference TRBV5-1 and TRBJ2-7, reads KAGVTQTPRYLIKTRGQQVTLSCSPISGHRSVSWYQQTPGQGLQFLFEYFSETQRNKGNFPGRFSGRQFSNSRSEMNVSTLELGDSALYLCASSLAEGYEQYFGPGTRLTVT.

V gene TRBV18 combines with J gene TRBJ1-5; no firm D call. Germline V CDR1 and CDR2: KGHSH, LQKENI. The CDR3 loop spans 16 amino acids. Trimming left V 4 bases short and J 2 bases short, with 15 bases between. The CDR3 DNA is TGTGCCAGCTCACGCGCGCCCACGTTGGGCAATCAGCCCCAGCATTTT. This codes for CASSRAPTLGNQPQHF.

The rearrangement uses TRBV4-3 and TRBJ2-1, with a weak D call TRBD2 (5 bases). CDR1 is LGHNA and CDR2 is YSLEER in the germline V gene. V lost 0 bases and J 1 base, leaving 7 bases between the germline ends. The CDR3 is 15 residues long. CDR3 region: CASSQEWRSYNEQFF. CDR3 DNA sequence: TGCGCCAGCAGCCAAGAGTGGAGGTCCTACAATGAGCAGTTCTTC.